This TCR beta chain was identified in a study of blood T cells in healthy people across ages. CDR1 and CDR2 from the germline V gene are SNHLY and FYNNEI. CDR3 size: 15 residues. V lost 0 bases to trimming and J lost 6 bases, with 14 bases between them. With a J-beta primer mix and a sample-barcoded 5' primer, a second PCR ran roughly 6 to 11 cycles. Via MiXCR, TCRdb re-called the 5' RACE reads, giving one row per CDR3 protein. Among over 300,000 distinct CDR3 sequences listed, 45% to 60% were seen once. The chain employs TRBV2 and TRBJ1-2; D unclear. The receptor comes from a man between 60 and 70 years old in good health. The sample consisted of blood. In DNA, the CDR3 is TGTGCCAGCAGTGAAGCTTGGCTACGTGGCAATGGCTACACCTTC. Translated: CASSEAWLRGNGYTF.